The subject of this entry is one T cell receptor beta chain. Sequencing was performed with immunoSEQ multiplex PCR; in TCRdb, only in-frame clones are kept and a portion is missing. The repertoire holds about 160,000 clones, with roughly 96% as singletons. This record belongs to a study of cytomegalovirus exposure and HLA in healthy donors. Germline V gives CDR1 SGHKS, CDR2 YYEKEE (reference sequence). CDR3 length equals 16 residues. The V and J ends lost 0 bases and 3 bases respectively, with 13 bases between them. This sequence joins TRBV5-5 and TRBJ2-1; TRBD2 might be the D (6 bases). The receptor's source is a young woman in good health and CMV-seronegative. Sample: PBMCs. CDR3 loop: CASSLGPASDYNEQFF. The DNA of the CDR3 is TGTGCCAGCAGCTTGGGTCCGGCTAGCGACTACAATGAGCAGTTCTTC.